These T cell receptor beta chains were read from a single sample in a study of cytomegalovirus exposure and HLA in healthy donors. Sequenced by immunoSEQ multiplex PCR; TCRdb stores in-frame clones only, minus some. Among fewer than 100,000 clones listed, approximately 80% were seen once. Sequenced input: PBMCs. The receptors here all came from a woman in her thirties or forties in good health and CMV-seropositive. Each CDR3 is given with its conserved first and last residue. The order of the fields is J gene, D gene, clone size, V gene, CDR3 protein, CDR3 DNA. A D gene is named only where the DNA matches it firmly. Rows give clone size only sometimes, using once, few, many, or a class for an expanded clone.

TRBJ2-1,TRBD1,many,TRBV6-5,CASSGPGQIYNEQFF,TGTGCCAGCAGTGGGCCGGGACAGATCTACAATGAGCAGTTCTTC
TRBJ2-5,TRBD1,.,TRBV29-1,CSVVGTGRAYQETQYF,TGCAGCGTTGTGGGGACAGGGAGGGCGTACCAAGAGACCCAGTACTTC
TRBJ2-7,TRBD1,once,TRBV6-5,CASSFTGGLGVGEQYF,TGTGCCAGCAGTTTCACAGGGGGCCTGGGAGTAGGAGAGCAGTACTTC
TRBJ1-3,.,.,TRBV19,CASMQRTGNTIYF,TGTGCCAGTATGCAGAGGACTGGAAACACCATATATTTT
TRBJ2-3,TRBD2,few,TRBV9,CASSVGGLADTQYF,TGTGCCAGCAGCGTAGGGGGACTAGCGGATACGCAGTATTTT
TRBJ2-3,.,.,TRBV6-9,CASSSGAASTDTQYF,TGTGCCAGCAGTTCCGGAGCGGCTAGCACAGATACGCAGTATTTT
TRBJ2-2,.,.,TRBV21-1,CARDTLLAKHTGELFF,TGTGCCAGGGACACCTTACTAGCGAAGCACACCGGGGAGCTGTTTTTT
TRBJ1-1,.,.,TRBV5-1,CASSLGGREAEAFF,TGCGCCAGCAGCTTGGGGGGTAGGGAGGCTGAAGCTTTCTTT
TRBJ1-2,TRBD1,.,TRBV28,CASSLRSSTGVNYGYTF,TGTGCCAGCAGCCTAAGATCCTCGACAGGGGTAAACTATGGCTACACCTTC
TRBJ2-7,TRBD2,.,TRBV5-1,CASSLQRERVGATYEQYF,TGCGCCAGCAGCTTGCAGCGGGAGCGGGTGGGAGCGACCTACGAGCAGTACTTC
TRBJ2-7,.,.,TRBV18,CASSPQGGGEQYF,TGTGCCAGCTCACCGCAGGGTGGCGGCGAGCAGTACTTC
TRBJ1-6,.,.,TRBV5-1,CASSLDTSNSPLHF,TGCGCCAGCAGCTTGGACACGTCGAATTCACCCCTCCACTTT
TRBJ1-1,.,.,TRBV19,CASSDSSWNTEAFF,TGTGCCAGTAGCGACAGTTCCTGGAACACTGAAGCTTTCTTT
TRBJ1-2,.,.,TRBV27,CASSLNRVNGYTF,TGTGCCAGCAGCCTAAACAGGGTCAATGGCTACACCTTC
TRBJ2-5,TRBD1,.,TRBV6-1,CASSEWDGAGGARETQYF,TGTGCCAGCAGTGAATGGGACGGGGCAGGGGGCGCCCGAGAGACCCAGTACTTC
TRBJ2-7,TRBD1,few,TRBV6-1,CASSGTPRQGENEQYF,TGTGCCAGCAGTGGAACCCCCCGACAGGGGGAAAACGAGCAGTACTTC
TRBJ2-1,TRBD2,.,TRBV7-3,CASSSSLAGYNEQFF,TGTGCCAGCAGCTCAAGTTTAGCGGGGTACAATGAGCAGTTCTTC
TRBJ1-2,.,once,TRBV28,CASSSPDSGYTF,TGTGCCAGCAGTTCCCCGGACAGTGGCTACACCTTC
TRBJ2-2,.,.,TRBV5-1,CASSLALSNTGELFF,TGCGCCAGCAGCTTGGCCCTATCAAACACCGGGGAGCTGTTTTTT
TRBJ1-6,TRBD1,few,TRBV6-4,CASSDKAGGNSPLHF,TGTGCCAGCAGTGACAAGGCAGGGGGGAATTCACCCCTCCACTTT
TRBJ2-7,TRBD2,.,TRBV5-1,CASSLDQGGYYEQYF,TGCGCCAGCAGCTTGGACCAGGGAGGGTACTACGAGCAGTACTTC
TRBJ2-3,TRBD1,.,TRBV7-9,CASSPGQGADTQYF,TGTGCCAGCAGCCCGGGACAGGGGGCAGATACGCAGTATTTT
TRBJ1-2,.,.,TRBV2,CASSGLEAYGYTF,TGTGCCAGCAGTGGGTTAGAGGCCTATGGCTACACCTTC
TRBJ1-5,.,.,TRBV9,CASSVWGGDQPQHF,TGTGCCAGCAGCGTATGGGGGGGGGATCAGCCCCAGCATTTT
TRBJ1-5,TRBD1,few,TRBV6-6,CASSRGTGRPPQHF,TGTGCCAGCAGCCGAGGGACAGGGCGGCCGCCCCAGCATTTT
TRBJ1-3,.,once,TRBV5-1,CASSLKWGGGNTIYF,TGCGCCAGCAGCTTGAAGTGGGGCGGTGGAAACACCATATATTTT
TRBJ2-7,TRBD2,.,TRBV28,CASSSTSGTYEQYF,TGTGCCAGCAGTTCGACTAGCGGGACATACGAGCAGTACTTC
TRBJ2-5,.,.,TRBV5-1,CASSLSRGAETQYF,TGCGCCAGCAGCTTGAGCAGGGGCGCAGAGACCCAGTACTTC
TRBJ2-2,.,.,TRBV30,CAWSVPHAGTGELFF,TGTGCCTGGAGTGTCCCCCACGCGGGAACCGGGGAGCTGTTTTTT
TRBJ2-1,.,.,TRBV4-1,CASSERAGYSYNEQFF,TGCGCCAGCAGCGAGCGGGCGGGTTACTCCTACAATGAGCAGTTCTTC
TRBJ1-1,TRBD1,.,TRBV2,CASRTGAEAEAFF,TGTGCCAGCAGGACAGGGGCTGAGGCTGAAGCTTTCTTT
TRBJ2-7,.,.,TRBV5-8,CASQGIEQYF,TGTGCCAGCCAGGGGATCGAGCAGTACTTC
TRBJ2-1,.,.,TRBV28,CASSLRYNEQFF,TGTGCCAGCAGTTTGAGGTACAATGAGCAGTTCTTC
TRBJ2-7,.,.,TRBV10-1,CASSEVVSGEQYF,TGCGCCAGCAGTGAGGTTGTTAGCGGCGAGCAGTACTTC
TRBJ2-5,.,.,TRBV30,CAWSGETQYF,TGTGCCTGGAGCGGGGAGACCCAGTACTTC
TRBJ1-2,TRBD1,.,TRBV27,CASREGDRGRDYGYTF,TGTGCCAGCCGCGAAGGGGACAGGGGGCGCGACTATGGCTACACCTTC
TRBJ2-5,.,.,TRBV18,CASSPFGGQETQYF,TGTGCCAGCTCACCATTCGGCGGCCAAGAGACCCAGTACTTC
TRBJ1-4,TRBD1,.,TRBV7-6,CASSTATGPSEKLFF,TGTGCCAGCAGCACCGCGACAGGGCCGTCCGAAAAACTGTTTTTT
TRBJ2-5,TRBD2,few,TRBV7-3,CASSLTSTSGRAETQYF,TGTGCCAGCAGCTTAACGTCTACTAGCGGGAGGGCGGAGACCCAGTACTTC
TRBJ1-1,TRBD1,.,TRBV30,CAWRATGSATTEAFF,TGTGCCTGGAGAGCGACAGGGTCGGCGACCACTGAAGCTTTCTTT
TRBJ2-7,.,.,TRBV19,CASSAGTWSSYEQYF,TGTGCCAGCTCCGCCGGGACTTGGAGCTCCTACGAGCAGTACTTC